These T cell receptor beta chains were read from a single sample in a study of blood T cell dynamics during melanoma immunotherapy. The repertoire was sequenced with immunoSEQ multiplex PCR; TCRdb's copy has only in-frame clones and lacks some. The sample contains approximately 14,000 clones, 92% of which appear only once. The material was blood, obtained from a patient treated with checkpoint blockade. These receptors all come from a human donor with melanoma. CDR3s include the opening cysteine and the closing phenylalanine or tryptophan. Each record gives: clone size, D gene, CDR3 length, V gene, J gene, CDR3 DNA, CDR3 protein. D genes are given only for firm matches. Size values are once, few and many counts, or a class for expanded clones, and some rows have none.

>NA|NA|14|TRBV5-1|TRBJ2-7
TGCGCCAGCAGCTTGAGCCTAGCAGCCTACGAGCAGTACTTC
CASSLSLAAYEQYF
>NA|NA|15|TRBV2|TRBJ2-5
TGTGCCAGCAGTGAATACGGAGGGCAAGAAGAGACCCAGTACTTC
CASSEYGGQEETQYF
>NA|NA|13|TRBV2|TRBJ2-7
TGTGCCAGCAGTGAAGCACGGGGAGGCGAGCAGTACTTC
CASSEARGGEQYF
>NA|NA|14|TRBV6-1|TRBJ1-5
TGTGCCAGCAGTGAGACCAGGGGAATTCAGCCCCAGCATTTT
CASSETRGIQPQHF
>NA|TRBD1|14|TRBV6-6|TRBJ1-2
TGTGCCAGCAGGCAGGGGGCAATGTACTATGGCTACACCTTC
CASRQGAMYYGYTF
>NA|NA|12|TRBV5-6|TRBJ2-7
TGTGCCAGCAGCCTGGGGCGGGACGAGCAGTACTTC
CASSLGRDEQYF
>NA|NA|13|TRBV7-8|TRBJ1-5
TGTGCCAGCAGCTTAGCCCCCCCTCAGCCCCAGCATTTT
CASSLAPPQPQHF
>NA|TRBD1|13|TRBV2|TRBJ1-5
TGTGCCAGCAGGGAACAGGGGGTTCAGCCCCAGCATTTT
CASREQGVQPQHF
>NA|NA|14|TRBV19|TRBJ1-5
TGTGCCAGTAGGGAACAAATTAGCAATCAGCCCCAGCATTTT
CASREQISNQPQHF
>NA|NA|13|TRBV2|TRBJ2-2
TGTGCCAGCAGACAGGAATTGTCCGGGGAGCTGTTTTTT
CASRQELSGELFF
>NA|NA|14|TRBV6-6|TRBJ2-5
TGTGCCAGCAGATTCCGGGACTACCAAGAGACCCAGTACTTC
CASRFRDYQETQYF
>few|TRBD1|16|TRBV27|TRBJ2-2
TGTGCCAGCAGTTTAGCTCATCCAGGGGGCCGAGGGGAGCTGTTTTTT
CASSLAHPGGRGELFF
>once|NA|13|TRBV11-2|TRBJ1-4
TGTGCCAGCAGCCTACCTGGCCCCGGAAAACTGTTTTTT
CASSLPGPGKLFF
>NA|NA|14|TRBV5-1|TRBJ2-4
TGCGCCAGCAGCTTGGGGGTAGCCAAAAACATTCAGTACTTC
CASSLGVAKNIQYF
>NA|TRBD2|13|TRBV19|TRBJ2-1
TGTGCCAGCAGAGACCGTAGCGGGAGGCCCATATTCTTC
CASRDRSGRPIFF
>NA|TRBD1|17|TRBV27|TRBJ1-2
TGTGCCAGCAGTCCACGCCTACAGGGGGCGGTAGCCTATGGCTACACCTTC
CASSPRLQGAVAYGYTF
>NA|NA|14|TRBV7-2|TRBJ2-7
TGTGCCAGCAGCCGACTAGGGAAGCAAGGAGAGCAGTACTTC
CASSRLGKQGEQYF
>NA|NA|14|TRBV27|TRBJ1-5
TGTGCCAGCAGTTGGGACGCCCAAGGTCAGCCCCAGCATTTT
CASSWDAQGQPQHF
>NA|NA|15|TRBV7-9|TRBJ2-3
TGTGCCAGCAGCGGCGCGGCGCTCAGCACAGATACGCAGTATTTT
CASSGAALSTDTQYF
>NA|TRBD1|13|TRBV28|TRBJ2-7
TGTGCCAGCAGAACCACAGGGGCCTACGAGCAGTACTTC
CASRTTGAYEQYF
>NA|NA|15|TRBV4-1|TRBJ2-7
TGCGCCAGCAGCCAAGTGTACCAGTCCGCCTACGAGCAGTACTTC
CASSQVYQSAYEQYF
>NA|NA|14|TRBV27|TRBJ2-3
TGTGCCAGCAGCTCTTGGGGCTCCACAGATACGCAGTATTTT
CASSSWGSTDTQYF
>NA|TRBD1|14|TRBV2|TRBJ2-5
TGTGCCAGCATGGGGACAGGGGCCCGCGAGACCCAGTACTTC
CASMGTGARETQYF
>NA|TRBD1|15|TRBV27|TRBJ1-1
TGTGCCAGCAGACTAACAGGGGACCGCGAGGACGAAGCTTTCTTT
CASRLTGDREDEAFF
>NA|NA|14|TRBV11-2|TRBJ1-5
TGTGCCAGCAGCTCACTGGGGGTCGGTCAGCCCCAGCATTTT
CASSSLGVGQPQHF
>NA|NA|14|TRBV19|TRBJ1-1
TGTGCCAGTAGTATAGGTCACTCGAACACTGAAGCTTTCTTT
CASSIGHSNTEAFF
>NA|TRBD2|17|TRBV11-2|TRBJ2-7
TGTGCCAGCAGCTTTCGGGGAGGGAGGGCCTTTCGGGACGAGCAGTACTTC
CASSFRGGRAFRDEQYF
>NA|NA|17|TRBV19|TRBJ2-2
TGTGCCAGTAGTCCCCGCGGAATGGGGGCGCAGGACGGGGAGCTGTTTTTT
CASSPRGMGAQDGELFF
>NA|NA|11|TRBV6-1|TRBJ1-3
TGTGCCGCTTGGGGTGGAAACACCATATATTTT
CAAWGGNTIYF
>once|NA|12|TRBV9|TRBJ2-5
TGTGCCAGCAGCGTAGCGCAAGAGACCCAGTACTTC
CASSVAQETQYF
>NA|NA|15|TRBV30|TRBJ2-2
TGTGCCTGGAGGAGGGTAGGGACGAACACCGGGGAGCTGTTTTTT
CAWRRVGTNTGELFF
>once|NA|17|TRBV5-1|TRBJ1-1
TGCGCCAGCACCACATCGGGGGGGCCTAATGTGAACACTGAAGCTTTCTTT
CASTTSGGPNVNTEAFF
>NA|TRBD2|15|TRBV7-6|TRBJ2-7
TGTGCCAGCAGCTTAAACGAAGCGGGGTACTACGAGCAGTACTTC
CASSLNEAGYYEQYF
>NA|NA|18|TRBV5-1|TRBJ1-6
TGCGCCAGCAGCTCGACACGACCGGGCCCCCACTATAATTCACCCCTCCACTTT
CASSSTRPGPHYNSPLHF
>NA|NA|12|TRBV6-5|TRBJ1-2
TGTGCCAGCCGAGGGGTCTACTATGGCTACACCTTC
CASRGVYYGYTF
>NA|NA|14|TRBV25-1|TRBJ2-4
TGTGCCAGCAGTGAGACAGGTCGGATGGACATTCAGTACTTC
CASSETGRMDIQYF
>NA|NA|15|TRBV19|TRBJ2-5
TGTGCCAGTAGTATAGATACAAGTTTTCAAGAGACCCAGTACTTC
CASSIDTSFQETQYF
>NA|TRBD1|14|TRBV11-2|TRBJ2-5
TGTGCCAGCAGCAATTACAGGGGGAGGGAGACCCAGTACTTC
CASSNYRGRETQYF
>NA|NA|15|TRBV9|TRBJ2-2
TGTGCCAGCAGCGTTGCAGGGGCAAACACCGGGGAGCTGTTTTTT
CASSVAGANTGELFF
>NA|NA|14|TRBV9|TRBJ1-5
TGTGCCAGCAGCGTAGTGCCGGGGCACCAGCCCCAGCATTTT
CASSVVPGHQPQHF
>NA|TRBD1|16|TRBV6-4|TRBJ2-2
TGTGCCAGCAACCCGGGGACAGGTGTGAACACCGGGGAGCTGTTTTTT
CASNPGTGVNTGELFF
>NA|NA|14|TRBV28|TRBJ1-2
TGTGCCAGCAGTTCCCTTAGGGGGAACTATGGCTACACCTTC
CASSSLRGNYGYTF
>once|NA|14|TRBV5-1|TRBJ1-1
TGCGCCAGCAGTCTTGGGGGATTGAACACTGAAGCTTTCTTT
CASSLGGLNTEAFF
>NA|TRBD2|11|TRBV19|TRBJ2-7
TGTGCCAGTAGTGGCGGGGGCGAGCAGTACTTC
CASSGGGEQYF
>NA|TRBD1|14|TRBV6-5|TRBJ1-4
TGTGCCAGCAGCAGACAGGGAGGAAATGAAAAACTGTTTTTT
CASSRQGGNEKLFF
>NA|TRBD2|12|TRBV11-3|TRBJ2-1
TGTGCCAGCAGCCGACTAGCGGGAGAGCAGTTCTTC
CASSRLAGEQFF
>NA|TRBD1|13|TRBV10-1|TRBJ1-1
TGCGCCAGCAGGGAACAGGGGCACACTGAAGCTTTCTTT
CASREQGHTEAFF
>NA|NA|15|TRBV5-6|TRBJ1-5
TGTGCCAGCAGTCAAAGAGGTCAGGATTATCAGCCCCAGCATTTT
CASSQRGQDYQPQHF
>NA|TRBD1|18|TRBV19|TRBJ2-3
TGTGCCAGTAGTATAGCGGGCAGGGGGCGAGTAGGAGCAGATACGCAGTATTTT
CASSIAGRGRVGADTQYF
>NA|NA|17|TRBV30|TRBJ2-1
TGTGCCTGGAGACGTTCCCCCCTTACGGGGGCCTCGAATGAGCAGTTCTTC
CAWRRSPLTGASNEQFF